This T cell receptor (beta chain) comes out of a study of a mutant IDH1 vaccine in newly diagnosed glioma listed by TCRdb under 2021. Regarding the research as a whole: In the chemotherapy-containing groups, vaccination started alongside temozolomide cycles, whereas in patients who had radiotherapy alone it started 4-6 weeks after radiotherapy. Longitudinal TCRB deep sequencing was performed for about two dozen treated patients wherever samples were available for exploratory analyses. Before enrollment, most patients had been given radiochemotherapy with temozolomide as standard therapy, while the rest had received either radiotherapy alone or temozolomide alone. The approximately 32 treated patients were around 62% male and around 40% female, with a mean age of about 43 years. Six visits were used for peripheral blood collection: V03 (baseline), V05, V07, V10, V12 and V13. The week-35 safety follow-up was designated visit V12, and the week-47 end of study was designated visit V13. Broad study findings and their caveats: According to the authors, sample limitations meant that analyses of patient blood samples could not be reproduced. Selection of PBMC samples for TCRB deep sequencing was based on availability. Immune responses induced by the vaccine were seen in approximately 92% of patients across multiple MHC alleles. Pseudoprogression seemed to be unrelated to changes in the top peripheral T cell clonotypes found by TCRB sequencing.

From the cysteine up to the phenylalanine, the CDR3 has a length of 12 residues. Kept here is only the CDR3 DNA, which spans 36 bases and is read in frame from base 1. The germline V gene encodes CDR1 SGHVS and CDR2 FNYEAQ. Trimming removed 2 bases from V and 6 bases from J, leaving 6 bases between the germline ends. Library preparation was by the immunoSEQ multiplex PCR assay. Rearranged TCR beta chain sequences were amplified using the hsTCRB Kit according to the manufacturer's protocol. Sequencing of TCRB libraries was carried out on an Illumina MiSeq. The paper's processing steps were these. The kit vendor's proprietary platform handled demultiplexing, trimming and gene mapping. The table was pulled from immuneACCESS by TCRdb, which kept in-frame rearrangements only. Such tables lose some clones; where checked, under half of the loss comes from unresolved V genes, and the rest has no known cause. D and trimming come from the DNA, and the V and J calls and clone size come from that table. The sample has about 54,000 clones on record, roughly 84% of them singletons. The ten top clones hold 4.1% of the sample.

On this clone: What this receptor recognizes is not known. Qualities for individual bases were not recorded, and no much larger clone is one base off.

Read against the paper, the sample's time point label means: week 35, safety follow-up. Every vaccine dose consisted of 300 ug of a 20-mer mutant IDH1 peptide in Montanide, administered subcutaneously together with topical imiquimod. Patients received eight vaccinations in weeks 1, 3, 5, 7, 11, 15, 19 and 23, corresponding to visits V03 through V10. Newly diagnosed WHO grade 3 or 4 IDH1-mutant astrocytomas showing loss of nuclear ATRX were present in the donors. The samples were drawn from NOA16, a multicentre, single-arm, open-label phase I trial in Germany that tested a mutant IDH1 peptide vaccine in humans for the first time. Genomic DNA for TCRB sequencing was extracted from EDTA blood using the DNeasy Blood and Tissue Kit.

The V and J segments used are TRBV7-6 and TRBJ2-3; the D gene is not confidently resolved. The receptor was isolated from a woman under 30 with glioma. The sequences come from PBMCs, collected from a glioma patient whose treatment included an IDH1 peptide vaccine. The CDR3 protein: CASSLPRDTQYF. The nucleotides are TGTGCCAGCAGCTTACCGCGTGATACGCAGTATTTT.